The 17 T cell receptor beta chains in this list originate from one sample, sequenced in a study of T-cell reconstitution after alpha-beta-depleted transplantation in children (dated by TCRdb to about 2016). The library was made by PCR. The reads were generated on an Illumina HiSeq 2500. To normalize quantification of the TCRbeta repertoire, the TCR libraries were built with molecular barcoding that relied on unique molecular identifiers. Through fastp at Q25 and MiXCR, TCRdb rebuilt clones from the public reads, retaining in-frame beta chains. A single entry per CDR3 protein holds the most common genes and DNA from its merged rows. The sample records hundreds of thousands of distinct CDR3 sequences, more than 20% of which are singletons. Of the sample, under 5.5% is held by the ten largest clones. The meaning of the sample's treatment or condition label: allogeneic hematopoietic cell transplantation with graft depleted of TCRalphabeta T cells and CD19 B cells.

The input for sequencing was PBMCs, mostly from graft donor cells, taken 360 days after TCRalphabeta/CD19-depleted stem cell transplant. These receptor sequences come from a female patient aged 2-10 years who had a stem cell transplant for congenital amegakaryocytic thrombocytopenia, so the T cells may come from the graft donor.

Only a few counts were recorded for this clonotype. The chain links TRBV5-1 to TRBJ2-4; D may be TRBD2 (6 bases). Looked up from germline, CDR1 is SGHRS and CDR2 is YFSETQ. This CDR3 has 16 amino acids. Trimming stripped 0 bases from V and 0 bases from J, with 10 bases between. The CDR3 DNA reads as TGCGCCAGCAGCTTGGAGACTAGTATAGCCAAAAACATTCAGTACTTC. It yields the protein CASSLETSIAKNIQYF. Full variable domain (rest looked up from reference TRBV5-1 and TRBJ2-4): KAGVTQTPRYLIKTRGQQVTLSCSPISGHRSVSWYQQTPGQGLQFLFEYFSETQRNKGNFPGRFSGRQFSNSRSEMNVSTLELGDSALYLCASSLETSIAKNIQYFGAGTRLSVL.

This clonotype has a count of ten or more. The rearrangement uses TRBV29-1 and TRBJ2-5, with D perhaps TRBD2 (6 bases). Germline V gene lookup returns CDR1 SQVTM and CDR2 ANQGSEA. The CDR3 is 13 amino acids. V shed 5 bases and J shed 3 bases, with 13 bases lying between them. This chain's CDR3 is CSVMLGGEETQYF. The CDR3 nucleotides are TGCAGCGTTATGTTGGGGGGAGAAGAGACCCAGTACTTC.

The rearrangement joins TRBV9 to TRBJ2-7, with TRBD2 identical over 16 bases. Germline V lookup: CDR1 SGDLS, CDR2 YYNGEE. CDR3 size: 18 residues. With V trimmed by 2 bases and J by 5 bases, 10 bases remained unmatched. CDR3 coding DNA: TGTGCCAGCAGCGTGGGACTAGCGGGAGGGCCAATCCCGGACGAGCAGTACTTC. This sequence encodes CASSVGLAGGPIPDEQYF. Full variable domain (outside the CDR3, taken from reference TRBV9 and TRBJ2-7): DSGVTQTPKHLITATGQRVTLRCSPRSGDLSVYWYQQSLDQGLQFLIQYYNGEERAKGNILERFSAQQFPDLHSELNLSSLELGDSALYFCASSVGLAGGPIPDEQYFGPGTRLTVT.

This clonotype was seen only a few times. This chain joins TRBV20-1 and TRBJ2-2, with TRBD2 as a possible D gene (6 bases). From germline, CDR1 is DFQATT and CDR2 SNEGSKA (reference sequence). The V and J ends lost 2 bases and 5 bases respectively, with 9 bases between them. This CDR3 has 13 residues. Here the CDR3 DNA reads TGCAGTGCTAGACACGGGAGTACCGGGGAGCTGTTTTTT. Its protein is CSARHGSTGELFF.

The chain carries TRBV4-2 and TRBJ2-5; 7 bases fit TRBD1. Germline V gene lookup returns CDR1 LGHNA and CDR2 YNFKEQ. V gave up 4 bases and J gave up 5 bases; unmatched junction bases: 4. The CDR3 is 13 amino acids. CDR3 sequence: CASSLGQRETQYF. CDR3 nucleotides: TGTGCCAGCAGCCTGGGACAGAGGGAGACCCAGTACTTC.

The chain couples TRBV4-1 to TRBJ2-3; D not resolved. The V gene lost 3 bases and the J gene lost 6 bases, with 10 bases spanning the gap. Germline V gene sequence: CDR1 MGHRA, CDR2 YSYEKL. The CDR3 extends over 13 amino acids. CDR3: CASSHPDRDTQYF. The CDR3 DNA is TGCGCCAGCAGCCATCCTGACCGGGATACGCAGTATTTT.

The CDR3 loop reads CASSIAPQGNEQYF. The CDR3 coding sequence is TGTGCCAGTAGTATAGCCCCCCAAGGTAACGAGCAGTACTTC. J is TRBJ2-7 and V is TRBV19; D gene uncertain. The germline CDR1 and CDR2 sequences are LNHDA and SQIVND (reference sequence). The CDR3 runs 14 residues. Trimming stripped 1 base from V and 5 bases from J, with 12 bases between.

This clonotype was observed a handful of times. V is TRBV4-2 and J is TRBJ1-5; maybe TRBD1 (5 bases). The V end lost 1 base, the J end lost 2 bases, and 15 bases lay between the germline ends. This CDR3 comprises 17 residues. Looked up from germline, CDR1 is LGHNA and CDR2 is YNFKEQ. CDR3 sequence: CASSQAPRGPGNQPQHF. The DNA for the CDR3 is TGTGCCAGCAGCCAAGCACCTAGGGGACCGGGCAATCAGCCCCAGCATTTT.

The chain employs TRBV20-1 and TRBJ2-2; a weak D match, TRBD2 (5 bases). Per the germline V gene, CDR1 is DFQATT and CDR2 is SNEGSKA (reference sequence). This CDR3 has 15 residues. The V and J ends lost 6 bases and 4 bases respectively, with 18 bases between them. CDR3 nucleotide sequence: TGCAGTGCAGCAACTAGTCGATCGTTCACCGGGGAGCTGTTTTTT. Translated: CSAATSRSFTGELFF.

This clonotype was seen only a few times. The CDR3 DNA reads TGCGCCAGCAGTGCCCTTTTCTTTCGAGTTGGAGGTGGAAACACCATATATTTT. Translated, it gives CASSALFFRVGGGNTIYF. The genes are TRBV10-2 and TRBJ1-3; D is uncertain. This CDR3 comprises 18 residues. Germline V gives CDR1 WSHSY, CDR2 SAAADI. V lost 4 bases to trimming and J lost 3 bases, with 22 bases between them.

This clonotype was seen only a few times. This chain uses TRBV20-1 with TRBJ2-1; no definite D call. V lost 3 bases and J lost 7, with 10 bases in between. Germline V CDR1 and CDR2: DFQATT, SNEGSKA (reference sequence). The CDR3 loop spans 12 amino acids. This chain's CDR3 is CSARQAGNEQFF. CDR3 bases: TGCAGTGCTAGGCAAGCTGGGAATGAGCAGTTCTTC.

This clonotype was found many times. The J gene is TRBJ2-2, the V gene TRBV28, with TRBD1 matching 7 bases. CDR1 is MDHEN and CDR2 is SYDVKM in the germline V gene. V gave up 6 bases and J gave up 0 bases; unmatched junction bases: 13. CDR3 size: 18 residues. The CDR3 reads CASSRQGKLSSNTGELFF. The CDR3 DNA is TGTGCCAGCAGCCGACAGGGTAAACTGTCCTCGAACACCGGGGAGCTGTTTTTT.

The CDR3 DNA reads TGTGCCAGCAGCCCCCGGACTAGCGGGAGAAGCAATGAGCAGTTCTTC. Translating it yields CASSPRTSGRSNEQFF. This chain links TRBV7-6 with TRBJ2-1, with TRBD2 identical over 13 bases. Germline V gives CDR1 SGHVS, CDR2 FNYEAQ. V shed 5 bases, J shed 6 bases, and the junction held 7 bases outside the gene matches. This CDR3 is 16 amino acids long.

Only a few counts were recorded for this clonotype. J is TRBJ2-1 and V is TRBV18; TRBD1 or TRBD2 may be the D gene (6 bases each). The germline V gene encodes CDR1 KGHSH and CDR2 LQKENI. Deletions cut 5 bases from V and 0 bases from J, with 17 bases between. This CDR3 is built from 17 residues. In nucleotides, the CDR3 is TGTGCCAGCTCAGGACTACAGGGTACTGGCTCCTACAATGAGCAGTTCTTC. It codes for CASSGLQGTGSYNEQFF.

This clonotype has more than one count but fewer than ten. V usage is TRBV5-1 and J usage is TRBJ2-3; the D is unclear. Per the germline V gene, CDR1 is SGHRS and CDR2 is YFSETQ. Trimming removed 1 base from V and 4 bases from J, with 7 bases in between. This CDR3 has 13 residues. The CDR3 loop is CASSLRTPDTQYF. In DNA, the CDR3 is TGCGCCAGCAGCTTGAGGACGCCAGATACGCAGTATTTT.

The table lists this clonotype with a few counts. This sequence joins TRBV21-1 and TRBJ2-1; the table's D call TRBD2 went unverified against the DNA. TRBV21-1 is noted as a pseudogene. The CDR3 has 16 residues. The CDR3, as DNA: TGTGCCAGCAGCAAAGGGTTCGAGCGGAATTACAATGAGCAGTTCTTC. It yields the protein CASSKGFERNYNEQFF.

V is TRBV9 and J is TRBJ2-1; TRBD2 aligns across 8 bases. The CDR3 is 13 amino acids. The junction had 4 bases not matched to a gene; V was cut back by 4 bases and J by 7 bases. The germline gives CDR1 SGDLS, CDR2 YYNGEE. The CDR3 bases are TGTGCCAGCAGCTTCGGGAGGGGGAATGAGCAGTTCTTC. It codes for CASSFGRGNEQFF.